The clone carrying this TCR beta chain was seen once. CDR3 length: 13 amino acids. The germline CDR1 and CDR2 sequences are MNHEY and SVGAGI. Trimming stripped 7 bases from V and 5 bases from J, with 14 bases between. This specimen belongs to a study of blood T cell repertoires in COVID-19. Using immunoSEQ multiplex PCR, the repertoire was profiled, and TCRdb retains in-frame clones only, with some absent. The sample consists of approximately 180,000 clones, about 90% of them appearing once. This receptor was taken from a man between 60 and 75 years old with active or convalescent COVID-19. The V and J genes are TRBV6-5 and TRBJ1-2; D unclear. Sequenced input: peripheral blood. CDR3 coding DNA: TGTGCCAGCAACCCCGCCAGGAAATATGGCTACACCTTC. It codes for CASNPARKYGYTF.